The sequence of this TCR beta chain was determined in a study of OX40 agonist ivuxolimab in advanced cancers. This clone was found a few times. Generated by immunoSEQ multiplex PCR, the TCRdb table keeps only in-frame clones and is missing some. This sample yields tens of thousands of clones, of which roughly 82% are seen a single time; approximately 5.1% belongs to the top ten. V gave up 0 bases and J gave up 3 bases, with 10 bases separating them. Germline values: CDR1 SGDLS, CDR2 YYNGEE. The CDR3 totals 15 residues. The V call is TRBV9, the J call TRBJ2-1, with D unclear. The sample was CD4+ or CD8+ T cells sorted from blood, taken in a trial of the OX40 agonist ivuxolimab. The receptor was isolated from an adult with an advanced solid tumor such as melanoma, head and neck, liver or kidney cancer. The CDR3 protein is CASSVDGFLYNEQFF. The CDR3, as DNA: TGTGCCAGCAGCGTAGACGGGTTTCTCTACAATGAGCAGTTCTTC. Based on the CDR3 plus reference TRBV9 and TRBJ2-1, the full variable domain is DSGVTQTPKHLITATGQRVTLRCSPRSGDLSVYWYQQSLDQGLQFLIQYYNGEERAKGNILERFSAQQFPDLHSELNLSSLELGDSALYFCASSVDGFLYNEQFFGPGTRLTVL.